A single sample gave rise to the 9 T cell receptor beta chains below, sequenced in a study of T cells in women clearing cervical HPV infection. The assay was immunoSEQ multiplex PCR, and TCRdb's table has in-frame clones only and misses some. The sample data list 49,000 or so clones. Material for sequencing was blood buffy coat. The receptor set was obtained from a woman between 18 and 70 years old with a cervical HPV16 infection that either progressed to CIN3+ or cleared (not recorded which).

Concerning this clone: Read data end 3 residues before the CDR3 end; the end is taken from the germline J gene. The V gene is TRBV20-1, the J gene TRBJ1-1; TRBD1 matches at 7 bases. V trimming: 6 bases; J trimming: 4 bases; junction bases outside the gene matches: 14. Germline assignment: CDR1 DFQATT and CDR2 SNEGSKA (reference sequence). This CDR3 has 15 residues. CDR3 DNA (partial): TGCAGTGCCAATGAACAGGGGATAGGAACCACTGAA. Translated: CSANEQGIGTTE. Given in full, the CDR3 is CSANEQGIGTTEAFF.

About this clone itself: The CDR3 extends 3 residues past the end of the read, so its final part is completed from the germline J gene. The rearrangement joins TRBV30 to TRBJ2-1; 12 bases match TRBD2. Germline V gene lookup returns CDR1 GTSNPN and CDR2 SVGIG (reference sequence). V dropped 1 base and J dropped 6; count of bases not matched to a gene: 10. The CDR3 is 17 residues long. The CDR3 loop reads CAWSASPPGLAGNEQFF. The sequenced part of the CDR3 DNA is TGTGCCTGGAGTGCCTCGCCCCCGGGACTAGCGGGCAATGAG.

CDR3 DNA, as far as it was read: TGTGCCAGCAGCTTTAGCGGGGCGAACACCGGGGAG. This gives the protein CASSFSGANTGE. The whole CDR3 region reads CASSFSGANTGELFF. The chain has TRBV7-3 and TRBJ2-2; 8 bases map to TRBD2. The sequence runs out 3 residues before the end of the CDR3; the remainder is reconstructed from the germline J gene. This CDR3 spans 15 amino acids. V was pared by 3 bases and J by 0 bases, with 0 bases of the junction left unmatched. CDR1 is SGHTA, CDR2 FQGTGA, per germline.

The CDR3 reads CASSERGRITGELFF. The sequenced part of the CDR3 DNA is TGTGCCAGCAGTGAAAGGGGGCGTATCACCGGGGAG. This sequence joins TRBV6-1 and TRBJ2-2; 7 bases are shared with TRBD1. The read terminates 3 residues before the CDR3 end, so the remaining end is supplied by the germline J gene. The CDR3 is 15 amino acids. Germline V lookup: CDR1 MNHNS, CDR2 SASEGT. V lost 2 bases to trimming and J lost 4 bases; unmatched junction nucleotides: 4.

CDR3: CASSDHAGGLDTQYF. CDR3 DNA (partial): TGTGCCAGCAGTGACCACGCGGGGGGTTTAGATACG. The rearrangement links TRBV2 to TRBJ2-3; TRBD2 agrees at 8 bases. The CDR3 is cut off 3 residues early in the read; its end comes from the germline J gene. Germline V gives CDR1 SNHLY, CDR2 FYNNEI. This CDR3 is 15 amino acids long. Trimming took 3 bases from V and 5 from J; bases not matched to a gene: 7.

For this clone: The CDR3 goes on 3 residues after the read ends, and that part is filled in from the germline J gene. The rearrangement uses TRBV19 and TRBJ2-1, with 7 bases aligning to TRBD2. This CDR3 contains 13 residues. Germline-derived CDR1 and CDR2 are LNHDA and SQIVND (reference sequence). V shed 3 bases and J 8 bases; nucleotides not matched to a gene: 4. This chain's CDR3 is CASSMTSWDEQFF. The DNA read from the CDR3 is TGTGCCAGTAGTATGACTAGCTGGGATGAG. Full variable domain (missing parts from reference TRBV19 and TRBJ2-1): DGGITQSPKYLFRKEGQNVTLSCEQNLNHDAMYWYRQDPGQGLRLIYYSQIVNDFQKGDIAEGYSVSREKKESFPLTVTSAQKNPTAFYLCASSMTSWDEQFFGPGTRLTVL.

A word on this clone: With the read ending 3 residues before the CDR3 end, the germline J gene is used to fill in that end. The rearrangement uses TRBV7-8 and TRBJ1-1, with D tentatively TRBD1 (5 bases). This CDR3 contains 14 residues. Germline V gene data show CDR1 as SGHVS and CDR2 as FQNEAQ. V was cut by 4 bases and J by 5 bases, with 14 bases left in between. The CDR3 is CASSSPGKGTEAFF. The sequenced part of the CDR3 DNA is TGTGCCAGCAGCTCACCAGGGAAGGGGACTGAA.

As to this clone: The read is 3 residues too short to cover the CDR3 end, so that end is filled in from the germline J gene. The chain links TRBV11-2 to TRBJ2-7; D may correspond to TRBD1 or TRBD2 (5 bases each). CDR1 is SGHAT, CDR2 FQNNGV, per germline. This CDR3 has 13 residues. V was cut by 1 base and J by 3 bases, with 7 bases left in between. The CDR3 bases that were read are TGTGCCAGCAGCTTAGGAGGGGACTACGAG. Translating gives CASSLGGDYE. The whole CDR3 sequence reads CASSLGGDYEQYF.

With regard to this clone: The read terminates 3 residues before the CDR3 end, so the remaining end is supplied by the germline J gene. The genes are TRBV7-9 and TRBJ1-6; possible D gene TRBD1, 6 bases. CDR3 size: 15 residues. Germline values: CDR1 SEHNR, CDR2 FQNEAQ (reference sequence). V gave up 10 bases and J gave up 6 bases, with 19 bases separating them. Incomplete CDR3 DNA: TGTGCCACCCCCTCGGGGTCAGGGGCTAATTCACCC. This codes for CATPSGSGANSP. The complete CDR3 reads CATPSGSGANSPLHF.